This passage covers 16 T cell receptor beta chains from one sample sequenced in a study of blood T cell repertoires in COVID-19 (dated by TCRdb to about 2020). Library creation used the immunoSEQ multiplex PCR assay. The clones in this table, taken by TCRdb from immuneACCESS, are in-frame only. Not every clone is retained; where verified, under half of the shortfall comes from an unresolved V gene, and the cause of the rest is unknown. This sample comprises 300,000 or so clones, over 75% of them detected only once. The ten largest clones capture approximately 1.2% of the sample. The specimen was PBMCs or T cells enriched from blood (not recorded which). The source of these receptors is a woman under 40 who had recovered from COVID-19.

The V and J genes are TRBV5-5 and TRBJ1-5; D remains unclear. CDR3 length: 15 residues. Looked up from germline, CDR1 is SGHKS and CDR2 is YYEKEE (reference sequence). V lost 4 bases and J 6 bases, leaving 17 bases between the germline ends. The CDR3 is CASSRSGSGVQPQHF. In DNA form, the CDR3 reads TGTGCCAGCAGCCGGTCGGGGTCCGGGGTTCAGCCCCAGCATTTT.

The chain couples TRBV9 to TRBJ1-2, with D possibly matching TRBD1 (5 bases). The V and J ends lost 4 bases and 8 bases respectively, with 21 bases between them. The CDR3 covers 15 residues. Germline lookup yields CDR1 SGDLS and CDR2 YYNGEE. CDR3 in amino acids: CASSPSLDSPEGYTF. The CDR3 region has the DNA TGTGCCAGCAGCCCGAGTCTTGACAGCCCAGAGGGCTACACCTTC.

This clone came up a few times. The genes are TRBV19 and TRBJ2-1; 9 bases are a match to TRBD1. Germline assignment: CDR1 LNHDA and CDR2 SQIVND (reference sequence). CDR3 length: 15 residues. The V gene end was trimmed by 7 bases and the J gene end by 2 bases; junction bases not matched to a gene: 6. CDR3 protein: CASTHTGGTYNEQFF. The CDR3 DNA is TGTGCCAGTACTCACACAGGGGGCACCTACAATGAGCAGTTCTTC.

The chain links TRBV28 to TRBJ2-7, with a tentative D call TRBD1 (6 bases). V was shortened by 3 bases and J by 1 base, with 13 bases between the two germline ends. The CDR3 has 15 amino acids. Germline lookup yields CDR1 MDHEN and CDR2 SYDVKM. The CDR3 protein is CASSFFARGSYEQYF. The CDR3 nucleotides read TGTGCCAGCAGTTTCTTCGCGAGGGGGTCCTACGAGCAGTACTTC.

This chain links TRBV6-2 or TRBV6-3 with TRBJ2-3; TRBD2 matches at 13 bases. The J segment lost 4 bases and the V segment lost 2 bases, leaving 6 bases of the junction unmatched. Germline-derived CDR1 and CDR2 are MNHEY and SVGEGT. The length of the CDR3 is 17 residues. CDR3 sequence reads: CASSYAGTSGISDTQYF. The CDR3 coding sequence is TGTGCCAGCAGTTACGCCGGGACTAGCGGGATCTCAGATACGCAGTATTTT.

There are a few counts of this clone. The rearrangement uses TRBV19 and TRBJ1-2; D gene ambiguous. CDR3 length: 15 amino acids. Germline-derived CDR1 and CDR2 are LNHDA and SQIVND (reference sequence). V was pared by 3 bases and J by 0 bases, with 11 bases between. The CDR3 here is CASSIADGTNYGYTF. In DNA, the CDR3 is TGTGCCAGTAGTATTGCGGACGGGACTAACTATGGCTACACCTTC. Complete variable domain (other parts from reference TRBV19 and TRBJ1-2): DGGITQSPKYLFRKEGQNVTLSCEQNLNHDAMYWYRQDPGQGLRLIYYSQIVNDFQKGDIAEGYSVSREKKESFPLTVTSAQKNPTAFYLCASSIADGTNYGYTFGSGTRLTVV.

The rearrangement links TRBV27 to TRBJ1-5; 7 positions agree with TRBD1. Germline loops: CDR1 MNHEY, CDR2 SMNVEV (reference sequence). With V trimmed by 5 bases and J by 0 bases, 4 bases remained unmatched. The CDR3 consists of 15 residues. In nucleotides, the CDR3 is TGTGCCAGCAGTCCCGGACAGGTTAGCAATCAGCCCCAGCATTTT. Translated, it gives CASSPGQVSNQPQHF.

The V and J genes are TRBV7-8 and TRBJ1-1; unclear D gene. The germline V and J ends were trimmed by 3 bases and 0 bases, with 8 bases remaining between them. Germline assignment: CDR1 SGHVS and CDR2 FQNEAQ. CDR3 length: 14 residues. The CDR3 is CASSLRRLNTEAFF. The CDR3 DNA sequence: TGTGCCAGCAGCTTGCGCAGGCTGAACACTGAAGCTTTCTTT.

The CDR3 is CASSLGTDQNQPQHF. CDR3 DNA: TGTGCCAGCTCACTTGGGACAGACCAAAATCAGCCCCAGCATTTT. This chain uses TRBV18 with TRBJ1-5, with 7 bases that match TRBD1. V shed 4 bases and J 4 bases; nucleotides not matched to a gene: 7. The CDR3 is 15 amino acids. Per the germline V gene, CDR1 is KGHSH and CDR2 is LQKENI.

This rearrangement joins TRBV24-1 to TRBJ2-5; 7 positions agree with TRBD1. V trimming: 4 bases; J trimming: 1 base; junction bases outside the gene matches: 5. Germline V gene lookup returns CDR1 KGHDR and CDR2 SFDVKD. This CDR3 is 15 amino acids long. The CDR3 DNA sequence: TGTGCCACCAGTGACACCGGGACAGTCCAAGAGACCCAGTACTTC. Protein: CATSDTGTVQETQYF.

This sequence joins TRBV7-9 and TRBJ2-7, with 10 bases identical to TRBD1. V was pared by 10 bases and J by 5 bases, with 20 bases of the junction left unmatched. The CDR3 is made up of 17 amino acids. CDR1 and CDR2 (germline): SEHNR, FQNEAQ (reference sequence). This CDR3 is CAIQTGGFAGERNEQYF. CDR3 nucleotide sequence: TGTGCCATCCAGACAGGGGGCTTCGCGGGAGAAAGGAACGAGCAGTACTTC.

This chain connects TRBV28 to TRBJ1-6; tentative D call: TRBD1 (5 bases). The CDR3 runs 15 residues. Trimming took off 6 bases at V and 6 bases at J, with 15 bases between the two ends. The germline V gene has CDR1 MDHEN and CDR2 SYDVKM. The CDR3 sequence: CASSPSGQINSPLHF. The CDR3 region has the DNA TGTGCCAGCAGCCCCTCAGGGCAAATTAATTCACCCCTCCACTTT.

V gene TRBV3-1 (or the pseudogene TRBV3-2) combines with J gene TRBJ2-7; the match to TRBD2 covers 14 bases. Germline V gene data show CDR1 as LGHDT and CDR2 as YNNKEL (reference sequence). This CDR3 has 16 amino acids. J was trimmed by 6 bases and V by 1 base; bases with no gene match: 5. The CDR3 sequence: CASSQAGTSGSSEQYF. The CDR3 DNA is TGTGCCAGCAGCCAAGCCGGGACTAGCGGGAGTAGCGAGCAGTACTTC.

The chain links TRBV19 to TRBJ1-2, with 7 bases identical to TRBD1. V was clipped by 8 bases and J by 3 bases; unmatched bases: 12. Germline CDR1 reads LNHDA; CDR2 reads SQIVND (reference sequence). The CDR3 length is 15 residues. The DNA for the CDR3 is TGTGCCAGTCGGGAACTGGGACAGATAGACTATGGCTACACCTTC. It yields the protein CASRELGQIDYGYTF. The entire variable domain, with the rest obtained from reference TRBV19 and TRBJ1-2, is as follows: DGGITQSPKYLFRKEGQNVTLSCEQNLNHDAMYWYRQDPGQGLRLIYYSQIVNDFQKGDIAEGYSVSREKKESFPLTVTSAQKNPTAFYLCASRELGQIDYGYTFGSGTRLTVV.

The CDR3 loop is CAWSVTASGRWGSYEQYF. CDR3 coding DNA: TGTGCCTGGAGTGTAACGGCTAGCGGGAGATGGGGCTCCTACGAGCAGTACTTC. This rearrangement joins TRBV30 to TRBJ2-7; the match to TRBD2 covers 10 bases. With 0 bases clipped from V and 0 bases from J, the junction kept 11 bases outside the gene matches. The germline V gene has CDR1 GTSNPN and CDR2 SVGIG (reference sequence). This CDR3 is built from 18 residues.

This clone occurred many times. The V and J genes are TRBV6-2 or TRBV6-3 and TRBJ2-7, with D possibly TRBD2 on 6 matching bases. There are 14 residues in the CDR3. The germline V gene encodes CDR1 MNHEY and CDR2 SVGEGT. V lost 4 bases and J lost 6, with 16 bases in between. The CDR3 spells CASSLAEPPSEQYF. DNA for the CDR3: TGTGCCAGCAGTTTAGCGGAACCACCCTCCGAGCAGTACTTC.